This TCR beta chain was recorded in a study of human T cells and chemical hapten exposure. The time point here: patch test 1, 2 weeks after DPC sensitization. Specified treatment: therapeutic diphenylcyclopropenone sensitization with weekly scalp DPC. A few counts support this clonotype. TCRdb redid the calling of the RACE reads with MiXCR, one entry per CDR3 protein. Found here are 150,000 or so distinct CDR3 sequences, about 14% of them singletons; the top ten hold less than 2%. This CDR3 region has 17 residues. V lost 2 bases, J lost 0 bases, and 11 bases lay in between. Germline values: CDR1 MDHEN, CDR2 SYDVKM.

The sequenced sample was whole blood, obtained in connection with sensitization to the hapten diphenylcyclopropenone (DPC). The chain uses TRBV28 and TRBJ1-6; D is possibly TRBD1 (6 bases). This sequence was found in a woman aged 25 to 39 with alopecia areata. Some clones in this sample may be carry-over from other donors' samples. CDR3 in amino acids: CASSLDQGLSYNSPLHF. The DNA for the CDR3 is TGTGCCAGCAGTTTAGACCAGGGGCTCTCCTATAATTCACCCCTCCACTTT.